These 11 T cell receptor beta chains originate from one sample sequenced in a study of CD8+ T cells in alopecia areata. Sequencing relied on a cDNA template that was reverse transcribed from extracted RNA. Clones were sequenced by immunoSEQ multiplex PCR, and TCRdb holds only the in-frame ones, with some missing. This sample has more than 85,000 clones, with more than 55% found just once. Treatment described: oral pan-JAK inhibitor, 5-10 mg twice daily. Material: CD8+ T cells sorted from blood, obtained at week 4, from a patient treated with tofacitinib. Source of these receptors: a human donor with alopecia areata.

The chain employs TRBV7-9 and TRBJ2-3; no definite D call. The ends were cut back, 5 bases at V and 6 bases at J, with 6 bases in the middle. Germline CDR1 and CDR2: SEHNR and FQNEAQ (reference sequence). CDR3 size: 11 residues. CDR3 coding DNA: TGTGCCAGCAGCCGAAGCGATACGCAGTATTTT. Translation gives CASSRSDTQYF.

The V gene is TRBV29-1, the J gene TRBJ2-1, with TRBD2 matching over 12 bases. With V trimmed by 4 bases and J by 4 bases, 2 bases remained unmatched. Looked up from germline, CDR1 is SQVTM and CDR2 is ANQGSEA. There are 14 residues in the CDR3. The CDR3 protein is CSVGLAGVYNEQFF. The DNA of the CDR3 is TGCAGCGTTGGACTAGCGGGGGTTTACAATGAGCAGTTCTTC.

This clone came up once. The chain combines TRBV10-3 with TRBJ2-6; D ambiguous. The CDR3 runs 16 residues. Looked up from germline, CDR1 is ENHRY and CDR2 is SYGVKD. Trimming stripped 11 bases from V and 4 bases from J, with 21 bases between. In DNA, the CDR3 is TGTGCCGCCGGAGCCCCTGGAACGGAAGGGGCCAACGTCCTGACTTTC. Translating gives CAAGAPGTEGANVLTF.

This clone was counted only a few times. As DNA, the CDR3 is TGTGCCAGCAGGCGCGCTCTAGCCGGGGCAATAAGCACAGATACGCAGTATTTT. This encodes CASRRALAGAISTDTQYF. This chain uses TRBV7-2 with TRBJ2-3; perhaps D is TRBD1 or TRBD2 (5 bases each). Germline V gene data show CDR1 as SGHTA and CDR2 as FQGNSA. The length of the CDR3 is 18 residues. V was cut by 6 bases and J by 0 bases, with 22 bases left in between.

This chain joins TRBV25-1 and TRBJ2-5; D possibly corresponds to TRBD1 (5 bases). The germline V gene has CDR1 MGHDK and CDR2 SYGVNS. CDR3 length: 12 amino acids. The V end lost 6 bases, the J end lost 5 bases, and 10 bases lay between the germline ends. The CDR3 DNA is TGTGCCAGCAGGGAACCAGGGGAGACCCAGTACTTC. Amino acids: CASREPGETQYF.

The chain employs TRBV13 and TRBJ1-2; D not certain. The CDR3 runs 16 residues. V was clipped by 0 bases and J by 0 bases, with 11 bases between them. Germline CDR1 PRHDT, CDR2 FYEKMQ (reference sequence). The CDR3, as DNA: TGTGCCAGCAGCTTAGGCCTACCCGCTTCTAACTATGGCTACACCTTC. It translates to CASSLGLPASNYGYTF. The variable domain in full, with the rest retrieved from reference TRBV13 and TRBJ1-2, is AAGVIQSPRHLIKEKRETATLKCYPIPRHDTVYWYQQGPGQDPQFLISFYEKMQSDKGSIPDRFSAQQFSDYHSELNMSSLELGDSALYFCASSLGLPASNYGYTFGSGTRLTVV.

This clone was observed many times. CDR3 loop: CASSQDAGLNQPQHF. CDR3 bases: TGCGCCAGCAGCCAAGATGCTGGGCTCAATCAGCCCCAGCATTTT. This rearrangement joins TRBV4-1 to TRBJ1-5; D is unclear. The CDR3 length is 15 residues. V lost 0 bases and J lost 3, with 9 bases in between. Germline V CDR1 and CDR2: MGHRA, YSYEKL.

This chain joins TRBV5-6 and TRBJ1-1; TRBD1 is a possible D gene (5 bases). Trimming left V 4 bases short and J 7 bases short, with 14 bases between. The V gene's germline CDR1 is SGHDT and CDR2 YYEEEE. The CDR3 contains 13 residues. The CDR3 DNA is TGTGCCAGCAGCCTGGGGGGACGGAGTGAAGCTTTCTTT. Encoded protein: CASSLGGRSEAFF.

The chain links TRBV4-3 to TRBJ1-2; no clear D. Between the trimmed V and J ends, which lost 0 bases and 4 bases, there was a span of 15 bases. The CDR3 covers 16 residues. Germline V gene data show CDR1 as LGHNA and CDR2 as YSLEER. This chain's CDR3 is CASSQERTRDGYGYTF. As DNA, the CDR3 is TGCGCCAGCAGCCAAGAAAGGACTAGAGACGGCTATGGCTACACCTTC.

The rearrangement uses TRBV29-1 and TRBJ1-3; D not resolved. V shed 1 base and J shed 3 bases, with 7 bases lying between them. Germline-derived CDR1 and CDR2 are SQVTM and ANQGSEA. This CDR3 is built from 13 residues. In DNA, the CDR3 is TGCAGCGTTGAAGGGGTCGGTGGAAACACCATATATTTT. Amino acid sequence: CSVEGVGGNTIYF. Together with reference TRBV29-1 and TRBJ1-3, the CDR3 gives the full variable domain: SAVISQKPSRDICQRGTSLTIQCQVDSQVTMMFWYRQQPGQSLTLIATANQGSEATYESGFVIDKFPISRPNLTFSTLTVSNMSPEDSSIYLCSVEGVGGNTIYFGEGSWLTVV.

This clone has only a few counts. The chain links TRBV5-1 to TRBJ1-1; TRBD1 is a possible D gene (6 bases). Trimming removed 4 bases from V and 1 base from J, with 14 bases in between. This CDR3 is 15 amino acids long. Germline V gives CDR1 SGHRS, CDR2 YFSETQ. CDR3 DNA sequence: TGCGCCAGCAGCGGACACAGGGATCGGAACACTGAAGCTTTCTTT. Amino acids: CASSGHRDRNTEAFF.